Listed below are T cell receptor beta chains from one sample, sequenced in a study of cytomegalovirus exposure and HLA in healthy donors. Profiled with immunoSEQ multiplex PCR; TCRdb holds only in-frame clones, not every one. The table has about 280,000 clones, roughly 90% seen once; the top ten hold about 2.3%. The sample consisted of PBMCs. These receptors were obtained from a woman between 18 and 29 years old in good health and CMV-seronegative. Each CDR3 is given with its conserved first and last residue. A D gene is named only where the DNA matches it firmly. Part of the rows lack a size; the others show once, few, many or a class for expanded clones.

D gene | clone size | J gene | V gene | CDR3 protein
- | - | TRBJ1-4 | TRBV4-1 | CASSQEPLRGVGEKLFF
TRBD2 | - | TRBJ2-2 | TRBV5-1 | CASSLSVAGDTGELFF
TRBD1 | - | TRBJ2-7 | TRBV13 | CASNQKGTGNYEQYF
TRBD1 | - | TRBJ2-1 | TRBV6-4 | CASSPSGTGGNEQFF
TRBD1 | - | TRBJ2-2 | TRBV27 | CASSPSQGARSGELFF
- | - | TRBJ2-7 | TRBV6-5 | CASGQSHSYEQYF
- | - | TRBJ1-5 | TRBV30 | CAWSQGYSNQPQHF
- | - | TRBJ1-2 | TRBV6-5 | CASSPEELGGYTF
TRBD2 | - | TRBJ2-5 | TRBV6-1 | CASRSAGVYQETQYF
- | - | TRBJ2-1 | TRBV15 | CATSTSVGLSNEQFF
TRBD1 | - | TRBJ1-1 | TRBV5-4 | CASSPDRVAAFF
TRBD2 | - | TRBJ2-2 | TRBV11-3 | CASSLASGNTGELFF
TRBD2 | once | TRBJ2-1 | TRBV27 | CASSFYGGPGLANEQFF
- | - | TRBJ1-5 | TRBV6-5 | CASKRVQGGRQPQHF
- | - | TRBJ1-5 | TRBV10-3 | CAISESSGISQPQHF
TRBD1 | - | TRBJ1-4 | TRBV5-1 | CASSRGQGGGATNEKLFF
TRBD1 | - | TRBJ1-2 | TRBV2 | CASSEGRGQGGYTF
- | - | TRBJ1-1 | TRBV6-1 | CASSEAEGGTEAFF
TRBD1 | - | TRBJ1-1 | TRBV9 | CASSVPPGQGAAEAFF
TRBD1 | - | TRBJ1-1 | TRBV5-1 | CASSAIGQGRGNTEAFF
- | - | TRBJ2-1 | TRBV28 | CASSAPPEQFF
TRBD2 | - | TRBJ2-7 | TRBV7-9 | CASGGVLDLYEQYF
- | - | TRBJ2-7 | TRBV18 | CASSRGRDRGRSYEQYF
- | - | TRBJ1-5 | TRBV30 | CAWSVRRENQPQHF
- | - | TRBJ2-2 | TRBV4-2 | CASSQDIGGGTGELFF
- | - | TRBJ2-7 | TRBV5-4 | CASSSGSALYEQYF
TRBD1 | - | TRBJ2-7 | TRBV10-2 | CASSEVGTGLSYEQYF
- | - | TRBJ2-5 | TRBV4-1 | CASSQDGGGQETQYF
TRBD2 | - | TRBJ2-2 | TRBV9 | CASSIPRGTSANTGELFF
TRBD1 | - | TRBJ1-6 | TRBV27 | CASRRDSHYSPLHF
TRBD1 | - | TRBJ2-5 | TRBV6-1 | CATGTQETQYF
TRBD1 | few | TRBJ2-7 | TRBV6-6 | CASSSGTGGVNEQYF
TRBD2 | - | TRBJ2-1 | TRBV9 | CASRGEGGGAVGEQFF
TRBD2 | once | TRBJ2-5 | TRBV4-2 | CASSQDTTSGGEETQYF
- | once | TRBJ2-2 | TRBV2 | CASSPNRDGGELFF
TRBD1 | - | TRBJ2-5 | TRBV5-6 | CASTRGTDQETQYF
- | - | TRBJ2-5 | TRBV11-2 | CASSLGIGEGWETQYF
- | few | TRBJ2-7 | TRBV7-8 | CASSLEEGSFYEQYF
- | - | TRBJ1-2 | TRBV5-1 | CASSLAAGQLYGYTF
- | - | TRBJ1-2 | TRBV10-2 | CASSANPYGYTF
- | - | TRBJ1-5 | TRBV5-1 | CASSLQGGNQPQHF
TRBD1 | once | TRBJ1-2 | TRBV27 | CASSFSGDPGQGKHQGGYGYTF
- | - | TRBJ1-1 | TRBV5-1 | CASSPSRAMNTEAFF